These T cell receptor beta chains were read from a single sample in a study of T cell changes during pregnancy in multiple sclerosis. Only in-frame clones appear in the TCRdb table, and some are missing; sequencing was by immunoSEQ multiplex PCR. In the table there are tens of thousands of clones, approximately 89% of which are singletons. This material consisted of CD8+ T cells from peripheral blood mononuclear cells, taken in the third trimester of pregnancy. These receptors originate from a female donor with multiple sclerosis, enrolled in a pregnancy study. The CDR3 runs from the conserved cysteine through the conserved F or W. Fields, in order: D gene, V gene, clone size, J gene, CDR3 DNA, CDR3 protein. The D gene is left open where the match is weak. Clone size is given for some rows only: seen once, a few or many times, or a class if the clone is expanded.

.	TRBV19	.	TRBJ1-1	TGTGCCAGTAGCCTCCCCCCCCGGACTGAAGCTTTCTTT	CASSLPPRTEAFF
.	TRBV6-1	many	TRBJ2-6	TGTGCCAGCAGTGAAGACAGCTCTGGGGCCAACGTCCTGACTTTC	CASSEDSSGANVLTF
TRBD2	TRBV7-9	.	TRBJ2-1	TGTGCCAGCAGCTTAGGAAGCGGGAGCAATGAGCAGTTCTTC	CASSLGSGSNEQFF
TRBD2	TRBV4-1	.	TRBJ2-1	TGCGCCAGCAGCCAGGATAGCGGGGGTGGCAATGAGCAGTTCTTC	CASSQDSGGGNEQFF
.	TRBV6-1	.	TRBJ1-2	TGTGCCAGCAGTCTAAGGGGTAACTATGGCTACACCTTC	CASSLRGNYGYTF
.	TRBV4-3	.	TRBJ2-1	TGCGCCAGCAGCCAGGGGGAGGGGGACTACAATGAGCAGTTCTTC	CASSQGEGDYNEQFF
.	TRBV29-1	.	TRBJ2-1	TGCAGCGTTGAAGATGCTAGCTCCTACAATGAGCAGTTCTTC	CSVEDASSYNEQFF
.	TRBV6-1	once	TRBJ2-1	TGTGCCAGCATTTTGACTAGTGGTGAGCAGTTCTTC	CASILTSGEQFF
.	TRBV29-1	.	TRBJ2-3	TGCAGCGTTGACGACGGGAACACAGATACGCAGTATTTT	CSVDDGNTDTQYF
TRBD1	TRBV30	.	TRBJ1-5	TGTGCCTGGAGTTCTGGGACAGCTTATAGCAATCAGCCCCAGCATTTT	CAWSSGTAYSNQPQHF
.	TRBV2	.	TRBJ2-5	TGTGCCAGCAACCCTTTCGCGGGCGGAGGGGAGACCCAGTACTTC	CASNPFAGGGETQYF
.	TRBV12-5	.	TRBJ1-1	TGTGCTAGTGGGCTTCGAACAGGGTCTGAAGCTTTCTTT	CASGLRTGSEAFF
.	TRBV27	.	TRBJ1-5	TGTGCCAGCAGTTTTTCCCCGAGGGATCAGCCCCAGCATTTT	CASSFSPRDQPQHF
TRBD2	TRBV27	.	TRBJ2-3	TGTGCCAGCTCTAGCACTAGCGGGGGGTCAGATACGCAGTATTTT	CASSSTSGGSDTQYF
TRBD2	TRBV7-8	.	TRBJ2-1	TGTGCCAGCAGCTTAGCGGGAGGGCCAGAGTGGAATGAGCAGTTCTTC	CASSLAGGPEWNEQFF
TRBD2	TRBV7-2	.	TRBJ2-7	TGTGCCAGCAGCCCCGGGGGTCGACTAGCCTCCTACGAGCAGTACTTC	CASSPGGRLASYEQYF
TRBD2	TRBV5-6	.	TRBJ2-7	TGTGCCAGCAGTCAAGCGGGAGTGGGTCTTTACGAGCAGTACTTC	CASSQAGVGLYEQYF
.	TRBV4-1	.	TRBJ2-5	TGCGCCAGCAGCCAAGCCCCTCTCCCGGAGACCCAGTACTTC	CASSQAPLPETQYF
.	TRBV9	.	TRBJ2-7	TGTGCCAGCAGCGTGGCGGCCTCCTACGAGCAGTACTTC	CASSVAASYEQYF
.	TRBV4-2	.	TRBJ1-1	TGTGCCAGCAGACGGGAAGGATCTGAAGCTTTCTTT	CASRREGSEAFF
.	TRBV15	.	TRBJ1-1	TGTGCCACCCAATCTTCCGGGACTTTTGAAGCTTTCTTT	CATQSSGTFEAFF
.	TRBV10-2	.	TRBJ1-2	TGCGCCAGCAGTGATCTGTCGGGCGCGGGGGTATCTAACTATGGCTACACCTTC	CASSDLSGAGVSNYGYTF
.	TRBV6-1	once	TRBJ1-1	TGTGCCAGCAGTGAATATGGGTCCGAGCGGAACACTGAAGCTTTCTTT	CASSEYGSERNTEAFF
.	TRBV11-2	.	TRBJ2-5	TGTGCCAGCAGCTCCATAGTAAGCCAAGAGACCCAGTACTTC	CASSSIVSQETQYF
TRBD1	TRBV27	.	TRBJ1-5	TGTGCCAGCAGTTTGTTGGGACAGAGAATCAATCAGCCCCAGCATTTT	CASSLLGQRINQPQHF
TRBD2	TRBV6-4	medium-sized	TRBJ2-3	TGTGCCAGCAGTGAAGGGACTAGCGGAACAGATACGCAGTATTTT	CASSEGTSGTDTQYF
.	TRBV4-1	.	TRBJ2-7	TGCGCCAGCAGCCACGGTACGGACTACTACGAGCAGTACTTC	CASSHGTDYYEQYF
.	TRBV9	.	TRBJ1-2	TGTGCCAGCAGCCCAAACCAGGGCACTCGGTTCCAGGGGAAAGATGGTTACACCTTC	CASSPNQGTRFQGKDGYTF
TRBD1	TRBV30	.	TRBJ2-6	TGTGCCTGGAGTTTTACAGGGGGCTCTGGGGCCAACGTCCTGACTTTC	CAWSFTGGSGANVLTF
TRBD1	TRBV15	.	TRBJ1-5	TGTGCCACCAGCAGAGACACAGGGGGCAATCAGCCCCAGCATTTT	CATSRDTGGNQPQHF
.	TRBV4-3	.	TRBJ1-2	TGCGCCAGCAGCCAAGATGGGCGCGGGTCGGACTATGGCTACACCTTC	CASSQDGRGSDYGYTF
TRBD2	TRBV4-2	.	TRBJ2-1	TGTGCCAGCAGCTACACGGGACTAGCAGATAGGAATGAGCAGTTCTTC	CASSYTGLADRNEQFF
TRBD1	TRBV2	.	TRBJ2-6	TGTGCCAGCAGGACAGGGGCCGGGGTAACGGCTAAGATCTCGGCTGGGGCCAACGTCCTGACTTTC	CASRTGAGVTAKISAGANVLTF
TRBD1	TRBV7-6	.	TRBJ1-5	TGTGCCAGCAGCTCCTTAGTGGGACAGCTCAATCAGCCCCAGCATTTT	CASSSLVGQLNQPQHF
.	TRBV9	.	TRBJ2-1	TGTGCCAGCAGCGAGGGGGGGACTGAGAATGAGCAGTTCTTC	CASSEGGTENEQFF
.	TRBV4-3	.	TRBJ1-1	TGCGCCAGCAGCCAAGATCACGACGCGGGCACTGAAGCTTTCTTT	CASSQDHDAGTEAFF
.	TRBV2	.	TRBJ1-4	TGTGCCAGCAGTGCAAACGTGTGGCCTAATGAAAAACTGTTTTTT	CASSANVWPNEKLFF
.	TRBV7-8	.	TRBJ1-2	TGTGCCAGCAGCTTTAGGGGGAACTATGGCTACACCTTC	CASSFRGNYGYTF
.	TRBV18	.	TRBJ2-1	TGTGCCAGCTCACCAGATGCAGGGGAGCAGTTCTTC	CASSPDAGEQFF
TRBD1	TRBV7-9	once	TRBJ1-2	TGTGCCAGCAGCTTACAGGGACAGCCATATGGCTACACCTTC	CASSLQGQPYGYTF
TRBD2	TRBV30	few	TRBJ2-7	TGTGCCTGGAGTATGACTAGCTCGGGGTTCTACGAGCAGTACTTC	CAWSMTSSGFYEQYF
TRBD2	TRBV4-1	once	TRBJ2-5	TGCGCCAGCAGCCACCCAGCGGGACTAGCGATTCAAGAGACCCAGTACTTC	CASSHPAGLAIQETQYF